This TCR beta chain was captured in a study of post-analysis software for immune sequencing data. Broader study findings: Patients carried several TRBV segments more frequently than controls did, and TRBV5-6, TRBV5-1 and TRBV20-1 were among them.

Unique-molecular-identifier-tagged TCR beta cDNA libraries were used. cDNA molecules numbering roughly 0.5 million came from approximately 1 to 10 million T cells. In TCRdb, the PCR reads were re-called with MiXCR into one record per CDR3 protein. Here the sample spans some 370,000 distinct CDR3 sequences, roughly 35% being singletons. Concerning this clonotype: No antigen is known for it.

The germline gives CDR1 SGHDN, CDR2 FVKESK. This CDR3 spans 15 amino acids. The clonotype originates from a girl between 10 and 17 years old with multiple sclerosis. The specimen was blood. The chain has TRBV14 and TRBJ2-4; the D is unclear. Judging by the DNA end, TRBJ2-7 fits better; the J call may be wrong. The CDR3 protein is CASSQAETTVPEQYF. CDR3 in DNA: TGTGCCAGCAGCCAAGCTGAGACAACGGTTCCCGAGCAGTACTTC.